These 16 T cell receptor beta chains share one sample of origin, sequenced in a study of T cells in Graves' hyperthyroidism and ophthalmopathy. From RNA transcripts, TCR beta CDR3 regions were amplified. The HTBI set primed first-round TCR CDR3 RT-PCR. TCRdb analysed the multiplex PCR reads with MiXCR anew, one entry per CDR3 protein. In the table there are 500,000 to 600,000 distinct CDR3 sequences, 40% to 55% of which are singletons. Sample: peripheral blood or thyroid tissue (not recorded which). The receptor source for this set is an adult woman with Graves' disease, either hyperthyroidism or ophthalmopathy (not recorded which).

This clonotype was detected many times. The chain employs TRBV24-1 and TRBJ1-5, with TRBD1 as a possible D gene (5 bases). With 6 bases removed from V and 3 bases from J, the gap between germline ends came to 11 bases. Germline values: CDR1 KGHDR, CDR2 SFDVKD. The CDR3 covers 14 residues. The CDR3 bases are TGTGCCACCAGTCACAGGATGTCCAATCAGCCCCAGCATTTT. This encodes CATSHRMSNQPQHF.

This clonotype has just one count. This chain joins TRBV2 and TRBJ1-2; a weak D match, TRBD1 (6 bases). Germline values: CDR1 SNHLY, CDR2 FYNNEI. With 6 bases removed from V and 5 bases from J, the gap between germline ends came to 13 bases. The CDR3 runs to 13 residues. The CDR3 loop is CASRDGQSYGYTF. The DNA of the CDR3 is TGTGCCAGCAGAGATGGACAGTCTTATGGCTACACCTTC.

The rearrangement links TRBV5-1 to TRBJ2-2; 9 nucleotides line up with TRBD1. The CDR3 is 15 residues long. Germline lookup yields CDR1 SGHRS and CDR2 YFSETQ. J gave up 3 bases and V 4 bases, and 4 bases lay outside the gene matches. CDR3 sequence (DNA): TGCGCCAGCAGCGCCGGGACAGGGTACACCGGGGAGCTGTTTTTT. Its protein is CASSAGTGYTGELFF.

Many counts were recorded for this clonotype. The rearrangement links TRBV7-2 to TRBJ1-2; D is unclear. The germline V gene encodes CDR1 SGHTA and CDR2 FQGNSA. V shed 4 bases and J shed 5 bases, with 5 bases lying between them. CDR3 length: 11 amino acids. CDR3 DNA sequence: TGTGCCAGCAGCTCACCTTATGGCTACACCTTC. Protein: CASSSPYGYTF.

The chain uses TRBV7-9 and TRBJ2-5; TRBD2 is a possible D gene (5 bases). Germline lookup yields CDR1 SEHNR and CDR2 FQNEAQ (reference sequence). The V end lost 6 bases, the J end lost 5 bases, and 22 bases lay between the germline ends. The CDR3 sequence is 16 residues long. The CDR3 DNA is TGTGCCAGCAGTGTTGGTAAAGGGAGCACCGGGGAGACCCAGTACTTC. Its protein is CASSVGKGSTGETQYF.

This clonotype was observed at least ten times. The CDR3 spells CASSWGTGHRDTEAFF. The CDR3 nucleotides read TGTGCCAGCAGCTGGGGGACAGGGCATAGAGATACTGAAGCTTTCTTT. V and J are TRBV5-6 and TRBJ1-1, with 9 positions matching TRBD1. Per germline, CDR1 SGHDT and CDR2 YYEEEE. The CDR3 has 16 amino acids. After removal of 3 bases from V and 5 bases from J, the junction contained 11 bases not matched to a gene.

This chain joins TRBV13 and TRBJ2-1, with 11 bases that match TRBD1. With 5 bases clipped from V and 0 bases from J, the junction kept 6 bases outside the gene matches. Looked up from germline, CDR1 is PRHDT and CDR2 is FYEKMQ (reference sequence). The CDR3 is 17 residues long. The CDR3 DNA reads as TGTGCCAGCAGCGGGACAGGGGGAGGGCCCTCCTACAATGAGCAGTTCTTC. Translation gives CASSGTGGGPSYNEQFF.

J is TRBJ2-5 and V is TRBV5-6, with 10 bases matching TRBD2. Germline V lookup: CDR1 SGHDT, CDR2 YYEEEE. This CDR3 region has 18 residues. Trimming cost V 1 base and J 4 bases; bases outside gene matches: 13. The CDR3 region is CASSLRGRLAGEGETQYF. For the CDR3, the DNA is TGTGCCAGCAGCTTGAGGGGGCGGCTAGCGGGAGAGGGAGAGACCCAGTACTTC. The variable domain in full, with the rest retrieved from reference TRBV5-6 and TRBJ2-5, is DAGVTQSPTHLIKTRGQQVTLRCSPKSGHDTVSWYQQALGQGPQFIFQYYEEEERQRGNFPDRFSGHQFPNYSSELNVNALLLGDSALYLCASSLRGRLAGEGETQYFGPGTRLLVL.

The J gene is TRBJ2-5, the V gene TRBV15, with D perhaps matching TRBD1 (6 bases). Germline CDR1 LNHNV, CDR2 YYDKDF (reference sequence). V lost 0 bases, J lost 3 bases, and 11 bases lay in between. This CDR3 has 15 amino acids. The CDR3 loop reads CATSRDLAGEETQYF. The CDR3 nucleotides read TGTGCCACCAGCAGAGATTTAGCAGGGGAAGAGACCCAGTACTTC.

This clonotype was seen a few times. The germline gene is not matched at one end of the junction; a read error may be the cause. The rearrangement uses TRBV29-1 and TRBJ2-7; possible D gene TRBD1, 6 bases. Germline assignment: CDR1 SQVTM and CDR2 ANQGSEA. CDR3 length: 14 amino acids. In DNA, the CDR3 is TGCAGCGTGGAAGCACCCGGGACATCCTACGAGCAGTACTTC. It is translated as CSVEAPGTSYEQYF.

The table lists this clonotype with many counts. The J gene is TRBJ2-3, the V gene TRBV29-1; perhaps TRBD2 as D (5 bases). With 3 bases removed from V and 2 bases from J, the gap between germline ends came to 12 bases. CDR3 size: 14 residues. Germline CDR1 is SQVTM and CDR2 is ANQGSEA. The CDR3 DNA reads TGCAGCGTTGATTCTAGCTCGATCACAGATACGCAGTATTTT. This gives the protein CSVDSSSITDTQYF.

This chain joins TRBV7-9 and TRBJ2-5; D might be TRBD1 (5 bases). Germline lookup yields CDR1 SEHNR and CDR2 FQNEAQ (reference sequence). This CDR3 region has 16 residues. Trimming took off 5 bases at V and 2 bases at J, with 18 bases between the two ends. The CDR3 region has the DNA TGTGCCAGCAGCATCCGACAGCTTACGACACAAGAGACCCAGTACTTC. Translating gives CASSIRQLTTQETQYF.

This clonotype was detected ten times or more. The rearrangement uses TRBV11-2 and TRBJ1-4; tentative D call: TRBD1 (5 bases). Trimming left V 2 bases short and J 5 bases short, with 9 bases between. This CDR3 region has 14 residues. Germline values: CDR1 SGHAT, CDR2 FQNNGV. The CDR3 DNA follows: TGTGCCAGCAGCTTAAGACAGCCGAATGAAAAACTGTTTTTT. Residues: CASSLRQPNEKLFF.

The chain joins TRBV7-2 to TRBJ2-5; the D gene is possibly TRBD1 (6 bases). V was cut by 2 bases and J by 2 bases, with 12 bases left in between. Germline CDR1 and CDR2: SGHTA and FQGNSA. CDR3 length: 15 amino acids. The CDR3 bases are TGTGCCAGCAGCTTAAATCAGGGGCAACAAGAGACCCAGTACTTC. Its protein product is CASSLNQGQQETQYF.

Points on this clonotype: One junction end does not reproduce the germline sequence, and a read error may be involved. The chain carries TRBV2 and TRBJ2-7, with 9 bases identical to TRBD2. CDR1 and CDR2 from the germline V gene are SNHLY and FYNNEI. The CDR3 runs to 15 residues. The CDR3 DNA sequence: TGTGCCAGCAGTGAATCCGGTTGGTCTAGCGGGAATATTGTCTTC. It codes for CASSESGWSSGNIVF. The whole variable domain, filled in from reference TRBV2 and TRBJ2-7, reads EPEVTQTPSHQVTQMGQEVILRCVPISNHLYFYWYRQILGQKVEFLVSFYNNEISEKSEIFDDQFSVERPDGSNFTLKIRSTKLEDSAMYFCASSESGWSSGNIVFGPGTRLTVT.

As concerns this clonotype: It may be a read error: a sequence one base away is much more abundant. The chain couples TRBV4-1 to TRBJ1-3, with no clear D. This CDR3 has 14 amino acids. Germline assignment: CDR1 MGHRA and CDR2 YSYEKL. CDR3 DNA sequence: TGCGCCAGCAGCCTGCAGATCTCTGGAAACACCATGTATTTT. Translation gives CASSLQISGNTMYF.